This TCR beta chain came from a study of T cells after yellow fever vaccination. Study-level information: When fractions had low cell numbers, they were prepared with SMART-Seq v4 Ultra Low Input.

Trimming stripped 5 bases from V and 2 bases from J, with 13 bases between. Per germline, CDR1 LNHDA and CDR2 SQIVND (reference sequence). The CDR3 is made up of 15 amino acids. Study-wide results and limits: The secondary response was weaker, and its peak arrived faster, on day 5 versus 15.

In its sample, this clonotype was seen a few times. The antigen remains undetermined. Each CDR3 protein is one row after TCRdb ran MiXCR on the 5' RACE reads. The sample yields about 200,000 distinct CDR3 sequences, approximately 3% seen once. This chain uses TRBV19 with TRBJ1-5, with D tentatively TRBD1 (6 bases). The sample was CD4+ T cells sorted from PBMCs, taken 10 days after the yellow fever booster vaccination. This TCR was recovered from a man aged 18 to 29 who received the YFV17D yellow fever vaccine. CDR3 amino acids: CASSVPGEGNQPQHF. The DNA for the CDR3 is TGTGCCAGTAGTGTCCCAGGGGAGGGCAATCAGCCCCAGCATTTT.